This T cell receptor (beta chain) was observed in a study of blood T cell repertoires in COVID-19. In the authors' methods: From reference gene primer amplification, estimates of nucleated cell counts were derived. TCRdb's table, derived via immunoSEQ multiplex PCR, lists solely in-frame clones and lacks some. V, J and clone size were drawn from that table, and D and trimming were deduced from the DNA. Among roughly 170,000 clones listed, approximately 80% were seen once. V shed 6 bases and J shed 7 bases, with 10 bases lying between them. The CDR3 has 12 amino acids. This clonotype originated in a human donor in a cohort sampled during active COVID-19. The chain couples TRBV12-3 or TRBV12-4 to TRBJ2-1; D not certain. Sequencing was done on a sample of peripheral blood. CDR3 sequence (DNA): TGTGCCAGCAGCCTAGGTTCTAATGAGCAGTTCTTC. It is translated as CASSLGSNEQFF.